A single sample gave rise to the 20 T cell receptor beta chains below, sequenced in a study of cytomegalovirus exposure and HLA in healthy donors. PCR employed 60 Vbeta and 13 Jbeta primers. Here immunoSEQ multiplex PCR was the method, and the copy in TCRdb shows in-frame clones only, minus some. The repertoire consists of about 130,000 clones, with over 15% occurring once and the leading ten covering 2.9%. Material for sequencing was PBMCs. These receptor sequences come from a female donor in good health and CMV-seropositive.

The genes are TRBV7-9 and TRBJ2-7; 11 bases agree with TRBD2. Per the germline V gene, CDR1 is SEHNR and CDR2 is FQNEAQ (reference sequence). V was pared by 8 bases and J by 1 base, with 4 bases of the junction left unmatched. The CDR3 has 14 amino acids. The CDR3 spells CASLGTSGSYEQYF. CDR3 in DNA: TGTGCCAGCCTCGGGACTAGCGGATCCTACGAGCAGTACTTC.

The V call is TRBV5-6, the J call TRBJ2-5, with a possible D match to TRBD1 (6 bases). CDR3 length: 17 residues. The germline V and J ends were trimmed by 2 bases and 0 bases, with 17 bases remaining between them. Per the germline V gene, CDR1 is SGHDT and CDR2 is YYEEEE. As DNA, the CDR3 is TGTGCCAGCAGCTTTGAGGGGGAAAGGGGATACCAAGAGACCCAGTACTTC. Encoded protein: CASSFEGERGYQETQYF.

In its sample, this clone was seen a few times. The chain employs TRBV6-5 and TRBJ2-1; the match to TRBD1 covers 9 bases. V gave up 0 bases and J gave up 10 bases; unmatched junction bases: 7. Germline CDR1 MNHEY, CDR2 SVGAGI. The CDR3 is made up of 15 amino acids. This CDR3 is CASSYSGTGLKEQFF. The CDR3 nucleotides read TGTGCCAGCAGTTACTCCGGGACAGGGTTAAAGGAGCAGTTCTTC.

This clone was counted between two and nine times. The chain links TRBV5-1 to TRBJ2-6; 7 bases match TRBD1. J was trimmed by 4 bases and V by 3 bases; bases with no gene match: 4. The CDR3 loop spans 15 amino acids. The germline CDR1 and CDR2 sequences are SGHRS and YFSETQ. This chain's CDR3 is CASSSGTAGANVLTF. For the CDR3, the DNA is TGCGCCAGCAGCTCCGGGACAGCCGGGGCCAACGTCCTGACTTTC.

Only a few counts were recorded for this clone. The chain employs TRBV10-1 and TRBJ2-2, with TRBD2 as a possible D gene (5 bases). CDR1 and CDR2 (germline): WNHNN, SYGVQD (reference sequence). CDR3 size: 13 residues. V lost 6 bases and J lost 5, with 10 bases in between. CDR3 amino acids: CASRATGTGELFF. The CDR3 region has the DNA TGCGCCAGCAGGGCGACGGGGACCGGGGAGCTGTTTTTT.

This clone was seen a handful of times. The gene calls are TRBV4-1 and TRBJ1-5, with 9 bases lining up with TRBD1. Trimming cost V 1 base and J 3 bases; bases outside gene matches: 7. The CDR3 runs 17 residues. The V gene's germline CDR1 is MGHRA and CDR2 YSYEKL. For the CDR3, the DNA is TGCGCCAGCAGCCAAGGTCCGGGACAGGGAAACAATCAGCCCCAGCATTTT. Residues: CASSQGPGQGNNQPQHF.

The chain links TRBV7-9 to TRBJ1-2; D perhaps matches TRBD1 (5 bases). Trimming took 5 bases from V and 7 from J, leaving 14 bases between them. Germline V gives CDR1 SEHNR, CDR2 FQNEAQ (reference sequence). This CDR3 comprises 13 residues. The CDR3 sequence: CASSAGGRGGYTF. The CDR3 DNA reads TGTGCCAGCAGCGCCGGGGGTCGTGGTGGCTACACCTTC.

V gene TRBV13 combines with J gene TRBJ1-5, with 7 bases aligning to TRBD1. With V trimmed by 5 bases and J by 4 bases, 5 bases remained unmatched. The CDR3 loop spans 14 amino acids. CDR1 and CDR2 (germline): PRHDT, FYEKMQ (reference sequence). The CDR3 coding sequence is TGTGCCAGCAGCATCGGACAGGTTAATCAGCCCCAGCATTTT. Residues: CASSIGQVNQPQHF.

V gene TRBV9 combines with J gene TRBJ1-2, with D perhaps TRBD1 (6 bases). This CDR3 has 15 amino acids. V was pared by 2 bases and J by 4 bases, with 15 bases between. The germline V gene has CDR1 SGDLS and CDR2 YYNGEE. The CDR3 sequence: CASSVGQISSYGYTF. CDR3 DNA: TGTGCCAGCAGCGTCGGACAGATCTCTAGCTATGGCTACACCTTC.

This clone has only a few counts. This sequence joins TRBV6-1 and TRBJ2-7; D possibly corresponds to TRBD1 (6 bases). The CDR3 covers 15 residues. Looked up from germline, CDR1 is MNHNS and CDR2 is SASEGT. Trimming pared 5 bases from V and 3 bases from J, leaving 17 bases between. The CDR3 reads CASSKRIIQGYEQYF. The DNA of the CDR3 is TGTGCCAGCAGTAAACGCATAATACAGGGCTACGAGCAGTACTTC.

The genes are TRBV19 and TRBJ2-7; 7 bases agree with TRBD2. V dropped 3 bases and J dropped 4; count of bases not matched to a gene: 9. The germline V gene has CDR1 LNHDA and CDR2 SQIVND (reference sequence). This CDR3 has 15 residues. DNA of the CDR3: TGTGCCAGTAGTATCGGCGCGGGAGTCATTTACGAGCAGTACTTC. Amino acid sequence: CASSIGAGVIYEQYF.

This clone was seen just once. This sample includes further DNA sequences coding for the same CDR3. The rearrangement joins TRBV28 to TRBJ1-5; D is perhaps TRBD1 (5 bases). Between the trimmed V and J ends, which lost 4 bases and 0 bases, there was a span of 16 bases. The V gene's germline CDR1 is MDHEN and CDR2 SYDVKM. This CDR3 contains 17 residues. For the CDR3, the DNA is TGTGCCAGCAGTTCGCCGCCCGGGGGGGTTAGCAATCAGCCCCAGCATTTT. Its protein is CASSSPPGGVSNQPQHF.

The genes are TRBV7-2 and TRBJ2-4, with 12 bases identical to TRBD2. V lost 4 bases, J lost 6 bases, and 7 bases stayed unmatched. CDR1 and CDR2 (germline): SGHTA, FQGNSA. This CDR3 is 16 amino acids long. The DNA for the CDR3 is TGTGCCAGCAGCTCCCCTAGCGGGGGGGCGAGAAACATTCAGTACTTC. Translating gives CASSSPSGGARNIQYF.

The CDR3 is CASSLIASGSYEQYF. The CDR3 DNA reads TGTGCCAGCAGCTTAATCGCTAGCGGGAGCTACGAGCAGTACTTC. The chain links TRBV7-2 to TRBJ2-7; 10 bases match TRBD2. J gave up 3 bases and V 2 bases, and 4 bases lay outside the gene matches. The CDR3 sequence is 15 residues long. CDR1 is SGHTA, CDR2 FQGNSA, per germline.

CDR3 loop: CASSQDRENTEAFF. DNA for the CDR3: TGTGCCAGCAGCCAAGACAGGGAGAACACTGAAGCTTTCTTT. J is TRBJ1-1 and V is TRBV4-2, with D possibly TRBD1 on 5 matching bases. V lost 0 bases and J lost 1, with 6 bases in between. This CDR3 contains 14 residues. In germline, CDR1 is LGHNA, CDR2 YNFKEQ.

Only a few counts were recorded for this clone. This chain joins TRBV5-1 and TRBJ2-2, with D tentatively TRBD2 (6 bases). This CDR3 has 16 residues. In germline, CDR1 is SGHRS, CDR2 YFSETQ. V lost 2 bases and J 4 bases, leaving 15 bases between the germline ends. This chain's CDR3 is CASSFASGAITGELFF. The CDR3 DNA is TGCGCCAGCAGCTTTGCGTCGGGAGCGATCACCGGGGAGCTGTTTTTT.

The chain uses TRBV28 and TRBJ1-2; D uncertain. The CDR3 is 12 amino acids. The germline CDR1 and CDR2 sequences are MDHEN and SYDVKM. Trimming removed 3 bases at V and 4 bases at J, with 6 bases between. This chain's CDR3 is CASSLQVYGYTF. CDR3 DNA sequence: TGTGCCAGCAGTTTGCAGGTCTATGGCTACACCTTC.

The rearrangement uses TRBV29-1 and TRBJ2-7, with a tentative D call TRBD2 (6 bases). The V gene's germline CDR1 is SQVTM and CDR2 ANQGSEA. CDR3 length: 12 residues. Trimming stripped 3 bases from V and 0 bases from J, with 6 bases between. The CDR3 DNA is TGCAGCGTTGAGCGGGACTCCTACGAGCAGTACTTC. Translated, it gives CSVERDSYEQYF.

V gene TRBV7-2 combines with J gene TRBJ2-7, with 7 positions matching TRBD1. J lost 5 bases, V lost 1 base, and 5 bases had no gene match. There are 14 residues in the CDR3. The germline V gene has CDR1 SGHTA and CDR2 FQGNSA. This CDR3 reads CASSLDRGRNEQYF. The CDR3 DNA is TGTGCCAGCAGCTTAGATAGGGGGCGGAACGAGCAGTACTTC.

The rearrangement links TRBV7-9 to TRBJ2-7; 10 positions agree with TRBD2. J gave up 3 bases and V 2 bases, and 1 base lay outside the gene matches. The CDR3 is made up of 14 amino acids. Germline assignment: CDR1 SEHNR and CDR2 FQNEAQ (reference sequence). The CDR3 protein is CASSLLAGDYEQYF. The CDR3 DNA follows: TGTGCCAGCAGCTTACTAGCGGGGGACTACGAGCAGTACTTC.